This entry describes one TCR beta chain. Trimming shortened V by 1 base and J by 2 bases, and 14 bases separated the two germline ends. The CDR3 is 16 residues long. Germline V gene lookup returns CDR1 MGHRA and CDR2 YSYEKL. The data belong to a study of blood T cell repertoires in COVID-19. Study background: Collection of acute and convalescent COVID-19 samples took place in the United States, Italy and Spain.

As processed by the authors: Counts of nucleated cells, estimated from reference gene primer amplification, were obtained. This table comes from immunoSEQ multiplex PCR, and its TCRdb copy is limited to in-frame clones, with some not included. V, J and clone size reflect that table, while D and trimming were determined from the DNA. Of some 300,000 clones listed, 90% are singletons. This rearrangement joins TRBV4-1 to TRBJ1-2, with D possibly TRBD1 on 6 matching bases. This sequence was found in a woman aged 50 to 65 with COVID-19, enrolled during active disease. What was sequenced was peripheral blood. CDR3 protein: CASSQGTGTPNYGYTF. As DNA, the CDR3 is TGCGCCAGCAGCCAAGGAACGGGGACACCAAACTATGGCTACACCTTC.